Given below is one T cell receptor beta chain in context. The sample holds a few counts of this clonotype. The clone's antigen remains unknown. Base qualities are not recorded, but no much larger clone differs from it by a single base. Unmatched junction bases come to 8, with V trimmed by 5 bases and J by 7 bases. The CDR3, from cysteine to phenylalanine, totals 16 residues. Just CDR3 DNA is preserved here, 48 bases in frame from base 1. The data originate from a study of T cell repertoires in cytomegalovirus infection (dated by TCRdb to the late 2010s). The study in broad terms: Peptide stimulations targeted recently identified HLA-C-restricted CMV epitopes, whose presentation resists viral immunomodulation, together with well-studied HLA-B-restricted epitopes. Because public TCR beta signatures pointed to carriage of CMV infection together with the matching HLA type, the HLA type of each donor mattered for the analysis.

Broader findings and caveats from the paper: Carriers of CMV infection plus the relevant HLA type were discriminated by the cumulative frequency of public TCR beta family members in the study cohort and in an independent approximately 360-donor cohort. The ex vivo response was dominated by HLA-C-restricted CMV-specific TCR beta clonotypes, and the single most frequent clonotype in two of eight donors was supplied by these HLA-C-restricted clonotypes.

The sample's treatment or condition label, decoded: in vitro stimulation with specific CMV peptide epitopes to enrich CMV-specific T cells. Data came from an Illumina HiSeq 1500. TCRdb took the public reads, trimmed them with fastp at Q25, ran MiXCR for clone calling and kept in-frame beta chains. CDR3 protein duplicates are merged, each entry listing the most common genes and DNA. The sample table contains some 500,000 distinct CDR3 sequences; only one count was recorded for around 35% of them. Clones ranked in the top ten supply 15% to 20% of the sample. This TCR was sampled from a human donor in good health (CMV status not recorded). Some clones in this sample may be carry-over from other donors' samples. This chain joins TRBV12-3 or TRBV12-4 to TRBJ2-1; 13 nucleotides in the junction match TRBD2. This specimen consisted of cultured PBMCs, obtained from culture after CMV antigen stimulation. The DNA is TGTGCCAGCAGTCCGGGACTAGCGGGAATGGTGAATGAGCAGTTCTTC. It translates as CASSPGLAGMVNEQFF.